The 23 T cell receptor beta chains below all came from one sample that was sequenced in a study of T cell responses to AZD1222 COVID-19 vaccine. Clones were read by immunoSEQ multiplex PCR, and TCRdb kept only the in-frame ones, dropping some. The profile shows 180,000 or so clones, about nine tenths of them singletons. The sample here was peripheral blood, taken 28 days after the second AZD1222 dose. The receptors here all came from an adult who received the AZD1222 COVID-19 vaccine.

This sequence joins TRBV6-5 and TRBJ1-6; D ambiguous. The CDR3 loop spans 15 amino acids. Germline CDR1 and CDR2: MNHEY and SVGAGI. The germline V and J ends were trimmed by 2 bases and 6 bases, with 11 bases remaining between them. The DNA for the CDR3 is TGTGCCAGCAGTTACGTCCCTTCCGCTAATTCACCCCTCCACTTT. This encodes CASSYVPSANSPLHF.

The CDR3 coding sequence is TGTGCCAGCAGCGACCGCACAGGGGCGGGAAACACCATATATTTT. Translating gives CASSDRTGAGNTIYF. The chain has TRBV7-6 and TRBJ1-3, with 7 bases identical to TRBD1. CDR3 size: 15 residues. Germline V gene lookup returns CDR1 SGHVS and CDR2 FNYEAQ. Trimming removed 5 bases from V and 4 bases from J; junction bases left unmatched: 8.

In DNA form, the CDR3 reads TGTGCCAGCAGCCTATCGCCCGGATACCAAGAGACCCAGTACTTC. This codes for CASSLSPGYQETQYF. The genes are TRBV7-2 and TRBJ2-5; D is uncertain. Trimming removed 5 bases from V and 0 bases from J, with 13 bases in between. CDR3 size: 15 residues. Germline assignment: CDR1 SGHTA and CDR2 FQGNSA. Based on the CDR3 plus reference TRBV7-2 and TRBJ2-5, the full variable domain is GAGVSQSPSNKVTEKGKDVELRCDPISGHTALYWYRQSLGQGLEFLIYFQGNSAPDKSGLPSDRFSAERTGGSVSTLTIQRTQQEDSAVYLCASSLSPGYQETQYFGPGTRLLVL.

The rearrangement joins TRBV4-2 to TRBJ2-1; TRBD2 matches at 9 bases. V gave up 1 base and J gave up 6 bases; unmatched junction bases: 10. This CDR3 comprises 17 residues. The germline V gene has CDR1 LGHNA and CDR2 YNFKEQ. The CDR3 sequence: CASSQGAGGRLGNEQFF. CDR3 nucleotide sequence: TGTGCCAGCAGCCAAGGTGCGGGAGGGCGCCTAGGCAATGAGCAGTTCTTC.

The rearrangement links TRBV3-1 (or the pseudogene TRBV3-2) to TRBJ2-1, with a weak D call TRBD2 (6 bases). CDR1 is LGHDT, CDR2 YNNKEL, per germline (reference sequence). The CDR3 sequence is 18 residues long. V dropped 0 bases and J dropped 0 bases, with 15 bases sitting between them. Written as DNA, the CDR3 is TGTGCCAGCAGCCAAGACGCGGGGACCCTATTCTCCTACAATGAGCAGTTCTTC. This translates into CASSQDAGTLFSYNEQFF.

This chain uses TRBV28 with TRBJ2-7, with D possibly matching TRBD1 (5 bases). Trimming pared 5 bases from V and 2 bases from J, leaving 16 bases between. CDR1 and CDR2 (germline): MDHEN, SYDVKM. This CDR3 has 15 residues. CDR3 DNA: TGTGCCAGCAGTACCATCGGGCAGGGCACCTACGAGCAGTACTTC. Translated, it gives CASSTIGQGTYEQYF.

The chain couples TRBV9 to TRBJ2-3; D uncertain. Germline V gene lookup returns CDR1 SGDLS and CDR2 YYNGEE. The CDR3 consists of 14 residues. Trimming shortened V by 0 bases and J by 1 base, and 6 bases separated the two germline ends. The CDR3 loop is CASSVGRGTDTQYF. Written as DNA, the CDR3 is TGTGCCAGCAGCGTAGGGAGAGGCACAGATACGCAGTATTTT.

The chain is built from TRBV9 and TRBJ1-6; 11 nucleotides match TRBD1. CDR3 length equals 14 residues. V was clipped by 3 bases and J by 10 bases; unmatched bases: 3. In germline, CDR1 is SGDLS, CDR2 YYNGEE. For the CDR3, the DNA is TGTGCCAGCAGCGGGACAGGGGGCAGGTCACCCCTCCACTTT. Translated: CASSGTGGRSPLHF.

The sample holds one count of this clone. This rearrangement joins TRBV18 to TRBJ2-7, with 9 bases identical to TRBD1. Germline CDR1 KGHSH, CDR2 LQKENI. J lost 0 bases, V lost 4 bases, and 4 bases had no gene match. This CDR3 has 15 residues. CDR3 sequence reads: CASSLGTGISYEQYF. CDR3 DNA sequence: TGTGCCAGCTCACTGGGGACAGGGATCTCCTACGAGCAGTACTTC.

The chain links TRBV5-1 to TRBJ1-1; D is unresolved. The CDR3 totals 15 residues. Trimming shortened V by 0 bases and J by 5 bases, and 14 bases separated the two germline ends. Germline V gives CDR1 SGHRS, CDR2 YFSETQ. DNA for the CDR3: TGCGCCAGCAGCTTGGTTTCAGGTCTGGGAACTGAAGCTTTCTTT. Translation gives CASSLVSGLGTEAFF.

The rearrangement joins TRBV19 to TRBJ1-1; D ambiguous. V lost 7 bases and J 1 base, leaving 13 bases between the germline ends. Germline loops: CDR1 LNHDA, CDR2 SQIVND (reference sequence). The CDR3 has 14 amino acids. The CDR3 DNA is TGTGCCAGTATACTCCTCCCGGGGAACACTGAAGCTTTCTTT. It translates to CASILLPGNTEAFF.

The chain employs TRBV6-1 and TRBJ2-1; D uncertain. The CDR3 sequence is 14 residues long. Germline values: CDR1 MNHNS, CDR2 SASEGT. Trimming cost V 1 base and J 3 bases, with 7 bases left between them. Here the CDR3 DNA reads TGTGCCAGCAGTGAAGAGGTGGTCTACAATGAGCAGTTCTTC. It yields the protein CASSEEVVYNEQFF.

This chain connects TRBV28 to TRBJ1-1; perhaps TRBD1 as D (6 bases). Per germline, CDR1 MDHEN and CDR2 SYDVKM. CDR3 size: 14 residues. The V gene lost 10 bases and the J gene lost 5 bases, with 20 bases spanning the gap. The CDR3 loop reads CATVYPGVITEAFF. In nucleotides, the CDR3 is TGTGCCACCGTCTACCCAGGGGTAATTACTGAAGCTTTCTTT.

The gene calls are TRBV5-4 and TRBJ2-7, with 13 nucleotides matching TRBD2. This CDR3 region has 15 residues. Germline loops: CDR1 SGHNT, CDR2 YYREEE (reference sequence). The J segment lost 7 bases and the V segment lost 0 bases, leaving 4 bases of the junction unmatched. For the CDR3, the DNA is TGTGCCAGCAGCTTGGGACTAGCGGGGGGAACAGAGCAGTACTTC. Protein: CASSLGLAGGTEQYF. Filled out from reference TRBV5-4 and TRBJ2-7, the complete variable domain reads ETGVTQSPTHLIKTRGQQVTLRCSSQSGHNTVSWYQQALGQGPQFIFQYYREEENGRGNFPPRFSGLQFPNYSSELNVNALELDDSALYLCASSLGLAGGTEQYFGPGTRLTVT.

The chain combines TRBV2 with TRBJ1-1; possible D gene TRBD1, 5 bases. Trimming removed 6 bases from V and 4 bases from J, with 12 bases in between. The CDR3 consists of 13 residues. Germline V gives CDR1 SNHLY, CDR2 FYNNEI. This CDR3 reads CASRGEGTTEAFF. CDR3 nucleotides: TGTGCCAGCAGAGGAGAAGGGACCACTGAAGCTTTCTTT.

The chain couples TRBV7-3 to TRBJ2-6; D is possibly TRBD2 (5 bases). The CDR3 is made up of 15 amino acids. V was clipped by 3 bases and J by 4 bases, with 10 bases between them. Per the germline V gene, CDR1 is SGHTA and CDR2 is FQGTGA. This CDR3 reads CASSFLGAGANVLTF. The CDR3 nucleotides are TGTGCCAGCAGCTTTCTGGGAGCAGGGGCCAACGTCCTGACTTTC.

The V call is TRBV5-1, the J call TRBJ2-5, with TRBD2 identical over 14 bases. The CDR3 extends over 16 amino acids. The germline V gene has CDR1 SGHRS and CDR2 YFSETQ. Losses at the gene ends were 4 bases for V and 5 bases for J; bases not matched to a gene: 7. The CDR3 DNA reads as TGCGCCAGCAGCCCGGGACTAGCGGGAGTCCATGAGACCCAGTACTTC. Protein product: CASSPGLAGVHETQYF.

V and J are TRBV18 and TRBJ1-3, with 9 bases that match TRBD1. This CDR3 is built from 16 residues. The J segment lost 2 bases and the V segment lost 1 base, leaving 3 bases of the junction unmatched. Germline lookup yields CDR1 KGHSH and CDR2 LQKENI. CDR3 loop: CASSPQDRGTGNTIYF. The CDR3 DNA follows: TGTGCCAGCTCACCACAGGACAGGGGAACTGGAAACACCATATATTTT.

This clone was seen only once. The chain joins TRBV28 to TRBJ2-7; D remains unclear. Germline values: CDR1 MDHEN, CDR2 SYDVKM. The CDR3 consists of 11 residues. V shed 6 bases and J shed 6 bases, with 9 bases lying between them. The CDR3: CASSGKSEQYF. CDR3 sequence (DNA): TGTGCCAGCAGCGGAAAATCCGAGCAGTACTTC.

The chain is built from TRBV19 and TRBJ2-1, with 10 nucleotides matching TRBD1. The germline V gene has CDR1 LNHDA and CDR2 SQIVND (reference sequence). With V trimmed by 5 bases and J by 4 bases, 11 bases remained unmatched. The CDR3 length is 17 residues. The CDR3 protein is CASSRQGARGGYNEQFF. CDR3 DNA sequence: TGTGCCAGTAGTCGACAGGGGGCTCGAGGGGGTTACAATGAGCAGTTCTTC.

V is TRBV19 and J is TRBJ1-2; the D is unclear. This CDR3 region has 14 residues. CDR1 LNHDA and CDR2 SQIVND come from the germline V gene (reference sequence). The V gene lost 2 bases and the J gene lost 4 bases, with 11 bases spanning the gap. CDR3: CASSISYGPYGYTF. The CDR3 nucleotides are TGTGCCAGTAGTATATCCTACGGACCCTATGGCTACACCTTC.

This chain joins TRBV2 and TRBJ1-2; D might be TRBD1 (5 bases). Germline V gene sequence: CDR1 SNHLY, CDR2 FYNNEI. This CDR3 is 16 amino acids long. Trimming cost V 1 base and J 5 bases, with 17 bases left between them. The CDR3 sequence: CASSEGQVGRNYGYTF. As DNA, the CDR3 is TGTGCCAGCAGTGAAGGCCAAGTGGGGCGAAATTATGGCTACACCTTC.

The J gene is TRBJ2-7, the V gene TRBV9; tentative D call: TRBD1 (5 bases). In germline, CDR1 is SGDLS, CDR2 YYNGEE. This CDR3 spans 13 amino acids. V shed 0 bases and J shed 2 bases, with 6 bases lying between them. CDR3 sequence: CASSVDRPYEQYF. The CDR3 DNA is TGTGCCAGCAGCGTAGACAGGCCCTACGAGCAGTACTTC.